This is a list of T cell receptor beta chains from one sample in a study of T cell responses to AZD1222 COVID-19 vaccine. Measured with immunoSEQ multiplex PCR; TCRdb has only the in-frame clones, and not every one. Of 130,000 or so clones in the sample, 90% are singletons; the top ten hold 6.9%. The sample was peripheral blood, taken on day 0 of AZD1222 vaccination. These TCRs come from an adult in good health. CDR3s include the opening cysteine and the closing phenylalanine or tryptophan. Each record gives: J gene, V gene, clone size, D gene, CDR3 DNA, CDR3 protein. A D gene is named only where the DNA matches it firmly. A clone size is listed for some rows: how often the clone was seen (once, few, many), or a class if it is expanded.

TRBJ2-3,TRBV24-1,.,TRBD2,TGTGCCACCAGTGATTTGGAGGCTAGCGGGGGACCTAGCGCAGATACGCAGTATTTT,CATSDLEASGGPSADTQYF
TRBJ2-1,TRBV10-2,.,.,TGCGCCACTCTAACGAGGTCCCACTACAATGAGCAGTTCTTC,CATLTRSHYNEQFF
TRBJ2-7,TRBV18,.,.,TGTGCCAGCTCAACCCCGGAGTCCTACGAGCAGTACTTC,CASSTPESYEQYF
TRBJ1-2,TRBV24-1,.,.,TGTGCCACCAGTGATTTGTTAGAAGGGGAACCGACCTACTATGGCTACACCTTC,CATSDLLEGEPTYYGYTF
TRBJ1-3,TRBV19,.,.,TGTGCCAGTAATAGCGGGACAAGCGGAAACACCATATATTTT,CASNSGTSGNTIYF
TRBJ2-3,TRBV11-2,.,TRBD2,TGTGCCAGCAGCTTAGGTGGGCTAGCGGCCAGCACAGATACGCAGTATTTT,CASSLGGLAASTDTQYF
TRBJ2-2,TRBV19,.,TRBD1,TGTGCCAGTAGTATGCGAGGGGGCGCAACCGGGGAGCTGTTTTTT,CASSMRGGATGELFF
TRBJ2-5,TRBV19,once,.,TGTGCCAGTAGCCTAGATTATAGGACCCAGTACTTC,CASSLDYRTQYF
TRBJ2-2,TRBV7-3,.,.,TGTGCCAGCAGCCTAGTAGGGAGCTCCGGGGAGCTGTTTTTT,CASSLVGSSGELFF
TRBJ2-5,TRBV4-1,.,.,TGCGCCAGCAGCCAGGGGAGGTGGGAGACCCAGTACTTC,CASSQGRWETQYF
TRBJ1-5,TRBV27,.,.,TGTGCCAGCAGTTTATCCGGCAATCAGCCCCAGCATTTT,CASSLSGNQPQHF
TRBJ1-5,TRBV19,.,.,TGTGTGGATCAGCCCCAGCATTTT,CVDQPQHF
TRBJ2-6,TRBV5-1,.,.,TGCGCCAGCAGCTCGGTGGGGGCAGGGGCCAACGTCCTGACTTTC,CASSSVGAGANVLTF
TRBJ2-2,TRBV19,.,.,TGTGCCAGTAGTCTCCGTGTCGGGGAGCTGTTTTTT,CASSLRVGELFF
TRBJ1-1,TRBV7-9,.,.,TGTGCCAGCAGTTCGACTTCGGGACTGCGCCGATCTGAAGCTTTCTTT,CASSSTSGLRRSEAFF
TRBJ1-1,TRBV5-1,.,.,TGCGCCAGCAGCTTGGTGGGCGTGAACACTGAAGCTTTCTTT,CASSLVGVNTEAFF
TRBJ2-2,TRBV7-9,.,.,TGTGCCAGCAACCGAGTCGGGAACGCGAACACCGGGGAGCTGTTTTTT,CASNRVGNANTGELFF
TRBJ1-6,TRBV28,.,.,TGTGCCAGCAGTTTTACGGCTTATTCACCCCTCCACTTT,CASSFTAYSPLHF
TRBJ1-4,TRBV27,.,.,TGTGCCAGCCAAATGTTGGGGACCGGGAGTGAAAAACTGTTTTTT,CASQMLGTGSEKLFF
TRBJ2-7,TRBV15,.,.,TGTGCCACCAGCAGGGTTGGGACTTCCTACGAGCAGTACTTC,CATSRVGTSYEQYF
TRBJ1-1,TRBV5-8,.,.,TGTGCCAGCAGCTCGCAAGGGGCCCGCATCCCCCCACTCACTGAAGCTTTCTTT,CASSSQGARIPPLTEAFF
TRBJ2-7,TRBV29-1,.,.,TGCAGCGTGAGACAGAGCTCCTACGAGCAGTACTTC,CSVRQSSYEQYF
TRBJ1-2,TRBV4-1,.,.,TGCGCCAGCAGCCAAGCCGACAGGCCCTTCGGGAGTGGCTACACCTTC,CASSQADRPFGSGYTF
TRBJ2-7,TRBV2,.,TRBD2,TGTGCCAGCAGTCTTGGACTAGCGGGGGTCCACGAGCAGTACTTC,CASSLGLAGVHEQYF